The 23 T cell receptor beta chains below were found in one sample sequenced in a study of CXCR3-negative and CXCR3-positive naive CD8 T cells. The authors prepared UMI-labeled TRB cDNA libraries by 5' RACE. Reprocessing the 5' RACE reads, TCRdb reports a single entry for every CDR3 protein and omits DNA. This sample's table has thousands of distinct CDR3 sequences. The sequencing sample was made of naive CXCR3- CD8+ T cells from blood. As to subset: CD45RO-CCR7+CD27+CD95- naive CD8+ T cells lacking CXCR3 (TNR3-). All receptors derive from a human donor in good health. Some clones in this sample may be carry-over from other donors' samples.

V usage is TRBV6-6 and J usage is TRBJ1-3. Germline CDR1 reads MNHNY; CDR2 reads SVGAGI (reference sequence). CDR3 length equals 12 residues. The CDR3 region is CASSYDWNTIYF.

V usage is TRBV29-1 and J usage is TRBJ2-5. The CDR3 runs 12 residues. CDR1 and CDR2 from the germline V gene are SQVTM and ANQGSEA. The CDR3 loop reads CSVEENQETQYF.

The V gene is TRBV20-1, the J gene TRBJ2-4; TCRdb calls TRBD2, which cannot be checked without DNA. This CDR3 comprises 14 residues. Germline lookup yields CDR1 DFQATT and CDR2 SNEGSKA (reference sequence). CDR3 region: CSASSRKAKNIQYF.

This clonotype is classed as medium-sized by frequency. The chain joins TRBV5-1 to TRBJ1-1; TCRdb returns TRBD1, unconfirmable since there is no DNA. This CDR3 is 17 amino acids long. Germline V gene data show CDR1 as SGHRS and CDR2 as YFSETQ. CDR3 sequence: CASSPTPPGGGGTEAFF.

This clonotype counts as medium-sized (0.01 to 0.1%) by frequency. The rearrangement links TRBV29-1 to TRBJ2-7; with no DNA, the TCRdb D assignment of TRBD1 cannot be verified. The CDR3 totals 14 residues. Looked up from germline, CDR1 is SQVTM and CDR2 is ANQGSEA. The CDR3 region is CSVQEAAREYEQYF.

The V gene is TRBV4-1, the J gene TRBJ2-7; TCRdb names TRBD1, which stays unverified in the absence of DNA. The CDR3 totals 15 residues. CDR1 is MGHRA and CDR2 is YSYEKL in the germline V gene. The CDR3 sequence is CASSQDGISSYEQYF.

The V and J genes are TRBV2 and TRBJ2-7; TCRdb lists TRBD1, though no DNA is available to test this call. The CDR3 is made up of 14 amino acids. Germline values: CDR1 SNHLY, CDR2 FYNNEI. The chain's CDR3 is CASSEPGVAYEQYF.

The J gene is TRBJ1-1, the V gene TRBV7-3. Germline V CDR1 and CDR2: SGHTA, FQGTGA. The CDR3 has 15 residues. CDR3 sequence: CASSPTPGGNTEAFF.

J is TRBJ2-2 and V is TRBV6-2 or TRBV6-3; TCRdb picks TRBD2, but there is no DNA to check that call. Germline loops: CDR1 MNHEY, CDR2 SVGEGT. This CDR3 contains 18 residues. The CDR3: CASSPIAGVSPNTGELFF.

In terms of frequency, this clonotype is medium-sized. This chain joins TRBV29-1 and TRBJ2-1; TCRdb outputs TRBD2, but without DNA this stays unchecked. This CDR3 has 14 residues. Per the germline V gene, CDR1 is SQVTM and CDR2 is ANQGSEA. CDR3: CSVVWLAGYNEQFF.

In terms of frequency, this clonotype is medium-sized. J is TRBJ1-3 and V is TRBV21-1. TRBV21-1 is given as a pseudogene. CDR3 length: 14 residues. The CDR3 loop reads CGSSPKSSGNTIYF.

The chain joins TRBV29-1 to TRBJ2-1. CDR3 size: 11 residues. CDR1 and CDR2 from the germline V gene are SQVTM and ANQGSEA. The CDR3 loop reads CSVDKSNEQFF.

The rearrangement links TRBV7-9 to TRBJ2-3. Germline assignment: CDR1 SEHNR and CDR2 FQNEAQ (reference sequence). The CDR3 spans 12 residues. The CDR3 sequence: CASSIYTDTQYF.

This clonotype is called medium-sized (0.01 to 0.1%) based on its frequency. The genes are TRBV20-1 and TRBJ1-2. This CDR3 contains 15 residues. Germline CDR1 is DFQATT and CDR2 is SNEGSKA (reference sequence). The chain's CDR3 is CKYREGPGRATGYTF.

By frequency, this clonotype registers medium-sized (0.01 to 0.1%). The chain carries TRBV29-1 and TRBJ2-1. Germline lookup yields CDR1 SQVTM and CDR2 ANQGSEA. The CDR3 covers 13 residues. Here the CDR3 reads CSVVGVEPNEQFF.

The CDR3 is CSVLAGNEQCF. The V and J genes are TRBV29-1 and TRBJ2-1; without DNA, the TCRdb call of TRBD2 cannot be checked. This CDR3 contains 11 residues. Germline V gene lookup returns CDR1 SQVTM and CDR2 ANQGSEA.

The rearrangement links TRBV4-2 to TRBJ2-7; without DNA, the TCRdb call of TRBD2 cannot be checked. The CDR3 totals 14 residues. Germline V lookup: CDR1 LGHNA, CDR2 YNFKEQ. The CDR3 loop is CASSQGDSLYEQYF.

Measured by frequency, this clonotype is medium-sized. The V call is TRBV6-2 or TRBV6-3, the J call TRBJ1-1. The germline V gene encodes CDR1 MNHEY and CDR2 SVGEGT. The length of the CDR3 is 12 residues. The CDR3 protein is CASGPRTTEAFF.

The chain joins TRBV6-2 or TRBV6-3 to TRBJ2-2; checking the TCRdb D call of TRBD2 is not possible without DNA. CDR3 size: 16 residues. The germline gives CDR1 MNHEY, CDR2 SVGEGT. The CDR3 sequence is CASSYLSGGKTGELFF.

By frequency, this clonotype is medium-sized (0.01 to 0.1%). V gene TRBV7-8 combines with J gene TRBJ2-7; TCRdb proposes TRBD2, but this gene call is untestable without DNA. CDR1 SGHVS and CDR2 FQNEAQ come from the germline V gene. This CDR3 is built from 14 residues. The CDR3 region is CASSLVAGTNEQYF.

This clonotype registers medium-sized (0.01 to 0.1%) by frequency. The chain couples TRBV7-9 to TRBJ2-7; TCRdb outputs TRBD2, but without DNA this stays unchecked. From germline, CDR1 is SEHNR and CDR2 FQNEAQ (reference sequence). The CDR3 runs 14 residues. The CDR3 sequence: CASSSGLAGYEQYF.

The CDR3 here is CSVWNPDGETQYF. J is TRBJ2-5 and V is TRBV29-1. From germline, CDR1 is SQVTM and CDR2 ANQGSEA. The length of the CDR3 is 13 residues.

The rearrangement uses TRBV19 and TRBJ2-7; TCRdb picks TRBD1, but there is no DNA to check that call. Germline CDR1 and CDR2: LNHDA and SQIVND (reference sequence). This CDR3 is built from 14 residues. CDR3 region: CASGIGTGGYEQYF.